The clone carrying this TCR beta chain was counted between two and nine times. Antigen specificity is unknown. Each CDR3 protein gets one entry after TCRdb re-called the reads with MiXCR. The profile covers more than 400,000 distinct CDR3 sequences, with 26% appearing a single time and about 12% taken by the ten largest. The germline V gene encodes CDR1 LGHNT and CDR2 FRNRAP. V lost 7 bases and J 4 bases, leaving 5 bases between the germline ends. CDR3 length equals 11 residues. These data belong to a study of T cell repertoires in cytomegalovirus infection. Study at large: Both CMV infection and a matching HLA type were indicated by public TCR beta signatures. Broader study findings: CMV-specific HLA-C-restricted TCR beta clonotypes dominated the ex vivo response.

This chain joins TRBV12-5 and TRBJ2-1, with unresolved D. The clonotype was recovered from a human donor in good health (CMV status not recorded). Some clones in this sample may be carry-over from other donors' samples. Sequenced input: PBMCs. The CDR3 sequence is CASVFYNEQFF. In DNA, the CDR3 is TGTGCTAGTGTTTTTTACAATGAGCAGTTCTTC.